A selection of T cell receptor beta chains follows, all from one sample in a study of breast tumors, draining lymph nodes, adjacent tissues. TCRdb reprocessed the multiplex PCR reads with MiXCR, giving one entry per CDR3 protein. Among under 35,000 distinct CDR3 sequences listed, about 60% were seen once. The sample consisted of breast tumor tissue. These receptors were collected from a female donor with breast cancer. Some clones in this sample may be carry-over from other donors' samples. Each CDR3 is given without its conserved first and last residue. The D gene is left open where the match is weak.

d_gene	j_gene	v_gene	CDR3aa
TRBD1	TRBJ1-2	TRBV20-1	SAREKDREFGYT
TRBD2	TRBJ2-1	TRBV10-3	AISEVAGRDEQF
TRBD2	TRBJ2-5	TRBV20-1	SAREIAGAGETQY
-	TRBJ2-1	TRBV24-1	ATSDTSGDSSYNEQF
TRBD1	TRBJ1-2	TRBV2	ASSKQGAWGYT
-	TRBJ1-6	TRBV19	ASSIERVGNSPLH
-	TRBJ2-1	TRBV24-1	ATSDGRLLYNEQF
-	TRBJ1-4	TRBV29-1	SVEAGEKLF
TRBD2	TRBJ2-5	TRBV28	ALGTSGPETQY
-	TRBJ2-3	TRBV29-1	SVGGATKATQY
-	TRBJ2-5	TRBV28	ASSPPTGKGRVRETQY
TRBD2	TRBJ2-5	TRBV20-1	SAPRSGQETQY
-	TRBJ2-1	TRBV5-8	ASSLEGRGEQF
-	TRBJ2-7	TRBV6-5	ASSHSRGIYEQY
-	TRBJ2-7	TRBV4-1	ASSQEWQGVYEQY
-	TRBJ2-6	TRBV12-3/TRBV12-4	ASSFVGPGANVLT
TRBD1	TRBJ1-2	TRBV29-1	SVDGTGDYGYT
TRBD1	TRBJ1-2	TRBV6-2/TRBV6-3	ASRLGGQADYGYT
-	TRBJ1-6	TRBV12-3/TRBV12-4	ASSFRGSPLH
TRBD2	TRBJ2-1	TRBV20-1	SAREGLAGGPGQF
-	TRBJ1-2	TRBV2	ASRPQGISNYGYT
TRBD2	-	TRBV3-1	ASSLGTSGRHNEQF
-	TRBJ1-5	TRBV19	ASQGRSNQPQH
TRBD1	TRBJ2-7	TRBV20-1	SAGDRGREQY
-	TRBJ1-5	TRBV7-3	ASSPDRNQPQH
TRBD1	-	TRBV2	ASSEQGQNYEQY
TRBD1	TRBJ2-3	TRBV5-5	ASIMNGQGTDTQY
-	TRBJ1-3	TRBV4-3	ASSQGSSSGNTIY
-	TRBJ2-3	TRBV7-2	ASRSRGTDTQY
TRBD1	TRBJ1-6	TRBV20-1	SAQGTGLGRSPLH
TRBD2	TRBJ2-7	TRBV5-6	ASSPGLASYEQY
-	TRBJ2-3	TRBV20-1	SASRNTDTQY
-	TRBJ2-2	TRBV9	ASSVFEGESGELF
TRBD2	TRBJ2-1	TRBV2	ASSPGLAGTGQF
TRBD2	TRBJ2-1	TRBV7-2	ASSFQTSGYNEQF
-	TRBJ1-3	TRBV6-6	ASSPPLDIYGAGNTIY
-	TRBJ1-2	TRBV12-3/TRBV12-4	ASSRGEVNYGYT
TRBD2	TRBJ2-3	TRBV19	ASSPGGIAGTTDTQY
-	TRBJ2-3	TRBV6-2/TRBV6-3	AAGRQGPSLGDTQY
-	TRBJ1-6	TRBV10-3	AIRDSSAPLH
-	TRBJ2-5	TRBV11-2	ASSLTSNQPQY
TRBD2	TRBJ2-1	TRBV2	ASSWTSGAYNEQF
-	TRBJ2-2	TRBV19	ASSIAGGPAGELF
TRBD2	TRBJ2-5	TRBV19	ASRLADQETQY
-	TRBJ2-5	TRBV20-1	SAPDSERQETQY
-	TRBJ1-2	TRBV9	ASSVGGQSNYGYT
-	TRBJ2-7	TRBV24-1	ATSQGPYEQY